This T cell receptor (beta chain) originates from a study of blood T cell repertoires in COVID-19. Across the study: Samples taken during acute and convalescent COVID-19 were collected in the United States, Italy and Spain. T cells, B-cell-depleted T cells, or PBMCs provided the cDNA or gDNA that served as material.

Germline assignment: CDR1 MNHEY and CDR2 SVGEGT. Unmatched junction bases numbered 11, after V lost 5 bases and J lost 7 bases. This CDR3 is 15 amino acids long. It was during active infection that Seattle patients were enrolled and then longitudinally followed. Per the original methods: Amplified reference gene primers provided the basis for estimating nucleated cell counts. Sequenced by immunoSEQ multiplex PCR; TCRdb stores in-frame clones only, minus some. The DNA gave D and trimming, while V, J and clone size come from that table. This sample has roughly 380,000 clones, with approximately 91% found just once.

The source of this sequence is a woman aged 40 to 49 with COVID-19, enrolled during active disease. The V and J genes are TRBV6-2 or TRBV6-3 and TRBJ2-5; 9 bases are shared with TRBD1. The source material was peripheral blood. This CDR3 reads CASSPAGTGMATQYF. CDR3 coding DNA: TGTGCCAGCAGTCCAGCCGGGACAGGGATGGCGACCCAGTACTTC.